Following are 20 T cell receptor beta chains from one sample sequenced in a study of PD-1 blockade in classical Hodgkin lymphoma. Relapses following autologous stem cell transplantation were seen in all patients, with brentuximab vedotin exposure varying. Only in-frame clones appear in the TCRdb table, and some are missing; sequencing was by immunoSEQ multiplex PCR. The sample gives some 17,000 clones, around 80% of which show up once; around a quarter is in the top ten. The input for sequencing was peripheral blood mononuclear cells (PBMCs), taken before the second cycle of nivolumab. The receptors originated from a human donor with classical Hodgkin lymphoma.

V gene TRBV27 combines with J gene TRBJ1-2; 11 bases are a match to TRBD1. Germline V gene lookup returns CDR1 MNHEY and CDR2 SMNVEV (reference sequence). The CDR3 spans 16 residues. V dropped 5 bases and J dropped 2; count of bases not matched to a gene: 7. This CDR3 reads CASSPPGTGGNYGYTF. In DNA form, the CDR3 reads TGTGCCAGCAGTCCCCCCGGGACAGGGGGAAACTATGGCTACACCTTC.

This clone was detected once. This chain links TRBV30 with TRBJ2-5; D assignment may be TRBD1 or TRBD2 (6 bases each). V dropped 1 base and J dropped 4 bases, with 7 bases sitting between them. CDR3 length: 12 amino acids. Germline CDR1 and CDR2: GTSNPN and SVGIG (reference sequence). In DNA form, the CDR3 reads TGTGCCTGGAGTGAGGGGGGAGAGACCCAGTACTTC. Translated: CAWSEGGETQYF.

The rearrangement joins TRBV2 to TRBJ2-7; 8 bases are shared with TRBD1. In germline, CDR1 is SNHLY, CDR2 FYNNEI. The CDR3 runs 15 residues. V was pared by 3 bases and J by 4 bases, with 8 bases of the junction left unmatched. This chain's CDR3 is CASSDQRQGMYEQYF. For the CDR3, the DNA is TGTGCCAGCAGTGACCAAAGACAGGGGATGTACGAGCAGTACTTC.

This clone was seen more than once but under ten times. The chain carries TRBV14 and TRBJ1-1; no clear D gene. Trimming removed 4 bases from V and 1 base from J, with 13 bases in between. The CDR3 covers 15 residues. CDR1 is SGHDN, CDR2 FVKESK, per germline. CDR3 nucleotides: TGTGCCAGCAGCCCGTCCGGTCTGTGGAACACTGAAGCTTTCTTT. It translates to CASSPSGLWNTEAFF.

The V call is TRBV7-6, the J call TRBJ1-6; no definite D call. Trimming left V 1 base short and J 7 bases short, with 8 bases between. CDR3 size: 14 residues. Germline loops: CDR1 SGHVS, CDR2 FNYEAQ. Here the CDR3 DNA reads TGTGCCAGCAGCTTAGGGGTGCTGAATTCACCCCTCCACTTT. This gives the protein CASSLGVLNSPLHF.

The V and J genes are TRBV19 and TRBJ2-1; D is possibly TRBD1 (6 bases). V was shortened by 4 bases and J by 13 bases, with 20 bases between the two germline ends. This CDR3 contains 14 residues. CDR1 is LNHDA, CDR2 SQIVND, per germline (reference sequence). DNA of the CDR3: TGTGCCAGTAGTACCTCCGGGACAAACGTTCGTCAGTTCTTC. This translates into CASSTSGTNVRQFF. Supplemented by reference TRBV19 and TRBJ2-1, the full variable domain reads DGGITQSPKYLFRKEGQNVTLSCEQNLNHDAMYWYRQDPGQGLRLIYYSQIVNDFQKGDIAEGYSVSREKKESFPLTVTSAQKNPTAFYLCASSTSGTNVRQFFGPGTRLTVL.

The gene calls are TRBV6-4 and TRBJ1-2, with D perhaps TRBD1 (6 bases). This CDR3 contains 15 residues. V was cut by 0 bases and J by 2 bases, with 10 bases left in between. The germline V gene encodes CDR1 MRHNA and CDR2 SNTAGT. The CDR3 here is CASSDSWDKNYGYTF. The DNA of the CDR3 is TGTGCCAGCAGTGACTCATGGGACAAAAACTATGGCTACACCTTC.

The chain uses TRBV2 and TRBJ2-5; D gene uncertain. Germline V lookup: CDR1 SNHLY, CDR2 FYNNEI. The CDR3 has 14 amino acids. V was pared by 8 bases and J by 5 bases, with 18 bases between. The DNA for the CDR3 is TGTGCCAGCCAACCCCCCTCCCGGCGGGAGACCCAGTACTTC. Translated, it gives CASQPPSRRETQYF.

The gene calls are TRBV7-3 and TRBJ2-1; a possible D gene is TRBD2 (5 bases). In germline, CDR1 is SGHTA, CDR2 FQGTGA. This CDR3 comprises 15 residues. V dropped 3 bases and J dropped 3 bases, with 12 bases sitting between them. The CDR3 nucleotides are TGTGCCAGCAGCTTGTTCCCCGGGGTCTACAATGAGCAGTTCTTC. As protein: CASSLFPGVYNEQFF. The variable domain in full, completed from reference TRBV7-3 and TRBJ2-1, reads GAGVSQTPSNKVTEKGKYVELRCDPISGHTALYWYRQSLGQGPEFLIYFQGTGAADDSGLPNDRFFAVRPEGSVSTLKIQRTERGDSAVYLCASSLFPGVYNEQFFGPGTRLTVL.

The V gene is TRBV7-6, the J gene TRBJ2-1, with D unresolved. The germline V gene encodes CDR1 SGHVS and CDR2 FNYEAQ. V lost 1 base, J lost 8 bases, and 9 bases lay in between. CDR3 length: 13 amino acids. CDR3 DNA sequence: TGTGCCAGCAGCTTAGTCCGGAGCCATGAGCAGTTCTTC. It codes for CASSLVRSHEQFF.

The chain joins TRBV11-3 to TRBJ2-3; D not certain. Germline CDR1 reads SGHNT; CDR2 reads YENEEA. V was shortened by 3 bases and J by 1 base, with 8 bases between the two germline ends. The CDR3 runs 14 residues. The CDR3 reads CASSLGRGTDTQYF. In DNA, the CDR3 is TGTGCCAGCAGCTTGGGCAGAGGCACAGATACGCAGTATTTT.

V and J are TRBV7-8 and TRBJ2-7, with TRBD2 matching 13 bases. The CDR3 is 16 amino acids. V lost 3 bases, J lost 4 bases, and 6 bases stayed unmatched. Germline V gene sequence: CDR1 SGHVS, CDR2 FQNEAQ. CDR3 in DNA: TGTGCCAGCAGCTTCCGGACTAGCGGGGGAGTATACGAGCAGTACTTC. It yields the protein CASSFRTSGGVYEQYF.

This clone was counted between two and nine times. The CDR3 sequence: CASSIMGGVAFF. CDR3 nucleotides: TGTGCCAGTAGTATAATGGGCGGGGTGGCTTTCTTT. The J gene is TRBJ1-1, the V gene TRBV19; D unclear. Per the germline V gene, CDR1 is LNHDA and CDR2 is SQIVND (reference sequence). The CDR3 covers 12 residues. V lost 2 bases and J lost 11, with 12 bases in between.

The genes are TRBV28 and TRBJ1-2; a weak D match, TRBD1 (6 bases). CDR1 MDHEN and CDR2 SYDVKM come from the germline V gene. V lost 8 bases to trimming and J lost 0 bases, with 19 bases between them. The CDR3 totals 16 residues. CDR3 coding DNA: TGTGCCAGCTCCCGTTGGGGGGGCGTCGCTAACTATGGCTACACCTTC. It specifies CASSRWGGVANYGYTF.

This chain uses TRBV25-1 with TRBJ1-4; D is possibly TRBD1 (6 bases). The germline gives CDR1 MGHDK, CDR2 SYGVNS. Trimming took off 4 bases at V and 0 bases at J, with 15 bases between the two ends. The CDR3 is made up of 17 amino acids. CDR3: CASSVGTFVATNEKLFF. CDR3 in DNA: TGTGCCAGCAGTGTAGGGACATTCGTTGCAACTAATGAAAAACTGTTTTTT. Combining the CDR3 with reference TRBV25-1 and TRBJ1-4 gives the whole variable domain EADIYQTPRYLVIGTGKKITLECSQTMGHDKMYWYQQDPGMELHLIHYSYGVNSTEKGDLSSESTVSRIRTEHFPLTLESARPSHTSQYLCASSVGTFVATNEKLFFGSGTQLSVL.

J is TRBJ1-5 and V is TRBV6-1; tentatively, D is TRBD1 (5 bases). V dropped 2 bases and J dropped 1 base, with 15 bases sitting between them. The germline V gene has CDR1 MNHNS and CDR2 SASEGT. The length of the CDR3 is 17 residues. The DNA for the CDR3 is TGTGCCAGCAGTGAATACCACCTCGGGGGGAGCAATCAGCCCCAGCATTTT. Amino acid sequence: CASSEYHLGGSNQPQHF.

This clone was picked up one time. Here the CDR3 reads CASSFPTKGGRGWIHEQFF. The CDR3 nucleotides read TGTGCCAGCAGCTTCCCCACGAAGGGGGGGCGCGGGTGGATCCATGAGCAGTTCTTC. The rearrangement joins TRBV11-2 to TRBJ2-1, with D maybe TRBD2 (7 bases). The CDR3 covers 19 residues. V lost 3 bases, J lost 8 bases, and 29 bases lay in between. Germline CDR1 reads SGHAT; CDR2 reads FQNNGV.

V is TRBV27 and J is TRBJ1-1; D possibly corresponds to TRBD1 (5 bases). V was clipped by 3 bases and J by 1 base, with 9 bases between them. CDR1 and CDR2 from the germline V gene are MNHEY and SMNVEV (reference sequence). The CDR3 extends over 14 amino acids. CDR3: CASSFRDGNTEAFF. CDR3 DNA sequence: TGTGCCAGCAGTTTCCGGGACGGGAACACTGAAGCTTTCTTT.

This chain links TRBV5-1 with TRBJ2-7; 9 bases are a match to TRBD1. Germline V gene data show CDR1 as SGHRS and CDR2 as YFSETQ. J gave up 1 base and V 3 bases, and 5 bases lay outside the gene matches. The CDR3 sequence is 15 residues long. The CDR3 coding sequence is TGCGCCAGCAGCTGGGGACAGGGAAAATCCTACGAGCAGTACTTC. This sequence encodes CASSWGQGKSYEQYF.

This sequence joins TRBV5-1 and TRBJ1-1; D gene uncertain. V was cut by 0 bases and J by 1 base, with 10 bases left in between. The germline gives CDR1 SGHRS, CDR2 YFSETQ. The CDR3 extends over 15 amino acids. CDR3 protein: CASSLAIGSNTEAFF. For the CDR3, the DNA is TGCGCCAGCAGCTTGGCCATAGGGTCGAACACTGAAGCTTTCTTT.